The 6 T cell receptor beta chains in this list originate from one sample, sequenced in a study of T cell changes during pregnancy in multiple sclerosis. Generated by immunoSEQ multiplex PCR, the TCRdb table keeps only in-frame clones and is missing some. The sample lists around 39,000 clones, about 88% occurring once. Sample: CD8+ T cells from peripheral blood mononuclear cells, taken in the first trimester of pregnancy. The receptors here all came from a female donor with multiple sclerosis, enrolled in a pregnancy study.

This clone turned up a few times. CDR3 region: CSVSVNTEAFF. For the CDR3, the DNA is TGCAGCGTTAGCGTGAACACTGAAGCTTTCTTT. The rearrangement uses TRBV29-1 and TRBJ1-1; no definite D call. The V gene's germline CDR1 is SQVTM and CDR2 ANQGSEA. The length of the CDR3 is 11 residues. The V end lost 5 bases, the J end lost 0 bases, and 4 bases lay between the germline ends.

DNA for the CDR3: TGCGCCAGCAGCCAAGAGTCCGGGACAGGGGGCGAAAAACTGTTTTTT. Amino acid sequence: CASSQESGTGGEKLFF. V is TRBV4-3 and J is TRBJ1-4, with TRBD1 identical over 12 bases. With V trimmed by 0 bases and J by 8 bases, 4 bases remained unmatched. Germline values: CDR1 LGHNA, CDR2 YSLEER. The CDR3 contains 16 residues.

This clone was detected only once. The rearrangement joins TRBV7-8 to TRBJ2-2; 14 bases line up with TRBD2. J lost 1 base, V lost 3 bases, and 4 bases had no gene match. The CDR3 is made up of 18 amino acids. Germline CDR1 reads SGHVS; CDR2 reads FQNEAQ. The CDR3 loop reads CASSFGTSGGLNTGELFF. In DNA form, the CDR3 reads TGTGCCAGCAGCTTTGGGACTAGCGGGGGCCTGAACACCGGGGAGCTGTTTTTT.

The chain has TRBV6-1 and TRBJ2-7; TRBD2 matches 12 bases. With V trimmed by 6 bases and J by 0 bases, 3 bases remained unmatched. In germline, CDR1 is MNHNS, CDR2 SASEGT. The CDR3 spans 15 residues. For the CDR3, the DNA is TGTGCCAGCAGCGCGACTAGCGGGGGCTCCTACGAGCAGTACTTC. Translation gives CASSATSGGSYEQYF.

V usage is TRBV6-5 and J usage is TRBJ2-3, with TRBD2 matching over 13 bases. V lost 6 bases, J lost 5 bases, and 5 bases stayed unmatched. The CDR3 runs 15 residues. Germline CDR1 is MNHEY and CDR2 is SVGAGI. This CDR3 is CASSLGLAGLDTQYF. The CDR3 DNA sequence: TGTGCCAGCAGCCTGGGACTAGCGGGGTTAGATACGCAGTATTTT.

The chain links TRBV11-1 to TRBJ2-7; D may be TRBD2 (6 bases). V lost 6 bases, J lost 5 bases, and 11 bases lay in between. The germline gives CDR1 SGHAT, CDR2 FQDESV (reference sequence). The CDR3 runs to 12 residues. As DNA, the CDR3 is TGTGCCAGCAGAAGGGACTCACACGAGCAGTACTTC. It yields the protein CASRRDSHEQYF. The full variable domain, in which reference TRBV11-1 and TRBJ2-7 provide the parts outside the CDR3, is EAEVAQSPRYKITEKSQAVAFWCDPISGHATLYWYRQILGQGPELLVQFQDESVVDDSQLPKDRFSAERLKGVDSTLKIQPAELGDSAMYLCASRRDSHEQYFGPGTRLTVT.